The 23 T cell receptor beta chains below were found in one sample sequenced in a study of early T cells in non-severe SARS-CoV-2 infection. Each CDR3 protein is one row after TCRdb ran MiXCR on the 5' RACE reads. The data show tens of thousands of distinct CDR3 sequences, around 4.4% seen once. Specimen: whole blood. The receptor source for this set is an adult who was a healthcare worker with PCR-confirmed SARS-CoV-2 infection or an uninfected control (not recorded which).

This clonotype was observed at least ten times. The chain links TRBV9 to TRBJ2-7, with TRBD1 as a possible D gene (6 bases). Trimming pared 3 bases from V and 0 bases from J, leaving 16 bases between. CDR1 and CDR2 (germline): SGDLS, YYNGEE. The CDR3 has 16 amino acids. In nucleotides, the CDR3 is TGTGCCAGCAGCGCCCTCCCGGGACAAAGCTCCTACGAGCAGTACTTC. Translated: CASSALPGQSSYEQYF.

At least ten counts were recorded for this clonotype. The chain has TRBV6-5 and TRBJ1-1; possibly TRBD1 for D (5 bases). The CDR3 totals 13 residues. Germline V gene sequence: CDR1 MNHEY, CDR2 SVGAGI. Trimming removed 5 bases at V and 0 bases at J, with 7 bases between. The CDR3 reads CASSKTVNTEAFF. CDR3 nucleotides: TGTGCCAGCAGTAAGACAGTGAACACTGAAGCTTTCTTT.

This clonotype occurred many times. The genes are TRBV7-6 and TRBJ2-5; 8 bases map to TRBD1. J lost 5 bases, V lost 5 bases, and 7 bases had no gene match. Germline-derived CDR1 and CDR2 are SGHVS and FNYEAQ. This CDR3 comprises 14 residues. The CDR3 sequence is CASSRTGRLETQYF. In nucleotides, the CDR3 is TGTGCCAGCAGCCGGACAGGGAGATTGGAGACCCAGTACTTC.

This clonotype was counted between two and nine times. This chain links TRBV7-6 with TRBJ2-7; D gene ambiguous. The V end lost 3 bases, the J end lost 7 bases, and 10 bases lay between the germline ends. Germline loops: CDR1 SGHVS, CDR2 FNYEAQ. The CDR3 spans 12 residues. CDR3 coding DNA: TGTGCCAGCAGCTTCAAACCCGGTGAGCAGTACTTC. Its translation is CASSFKPGEQYF.

This clonotype has at least ten counts. This rearrangement joins TRBV12-3 or TRBV12-4 to TRBJ2-2, with a weak D call TRBD2 (5 bases). The CDR3 consists of 12 residues. V lost 4 bases to trimming and J lost 7 bases, with 7 bases between them. CDR3 amino acids: CASSWRIGELFF. DNA of the CDR3: TGTGCCAGCAGTTGGAGGATCGGGGAGCTGTTTTTT.

The table lists this clonotype with many counts. The gene calls are TRBV20-1 and TRBJ2-7, with D uncertain. In germline, CDR1 is DFQATT, CDR2 SNEGSKA (reference sequence). The CDR3 is 13 residues long. V lost 3 bases, J lost 0 bases, and 9 bases lay in between. The CDR3 DNA reads TGCAGTGCTAGTTCGAGGAGCTCCTACGAGCAGTACGTC. Amino acid sequence: CSASSRSSYEQYV.

This clonotype was counted many times. This chain joins TRBV20-1 and TRBJ2-3; 12 positions agree with TRBD2. Germline CDR1 and CDR2: DFQATT and SNEGSKA (reference sequence). The V gene end was trimmed by 0 bases and the J gene end by 0 bases; junction bases not matched to a gene: 4. The CDR3 consists of 17 residues. The CDR3 loop is CSARDPGTSGSTDTQYF. The DNA of the CDR3 is TGCAGTGCTAGAGACCCCGGGACTAGCGGGAGCACAGATACGCAGTATTTT.

The CDR3 here is CASSSPGQGDYEQYF. In nucleotides, the CDR3 is TGTGCCAGCAGTTCCCCGGGACAGGGGGACTACGAGCAGTACTTC. This chain uses TRBV28 with TRBJ2-7, with 11 bases lining up with TRBD1. The germline gives CDR1 MDHEN, CDR2 SYDVKM. J lost 3 bases, V lost 4 bases, and 5 bases had no gene match. The CDR3 runs to 15 residues.

This clonotype was seen repeatedly, ten times or more. The CDR3 nucleotides read TGTGCCAGCAGTGACGGTACAGGGACCTACGAGCAGTACGTC. Residues: CASSDGTGTYEQYV. The chain has TRBV25-1 and TRBJ2-7; D possibly corresponds to TRBD1 (6 bases). The germline V and J ends were trimmed by 3 bases and 2 bases, with 11 bases remaining between them. CDR3 length equals 14 residues. Per germline, CDR1 MGHDK and CDR2 SYGVNS.

This clonotype has ten or more counts. The chain combines TRBV7-9 with TRBJ2-1; 11 bases fit TRBD2. Trimming cost V 7 bases and J 0 bases; bases outside gene matches: 11. The CDR3 extends over 18 amino acids. Germline CDR1 reads SEHNR; CDR2 reads FQNEAQ (reference sequence). The CDR3 DNA reads as TGTGCCAGCACCACCGGGACTAGCGGAATACGCTCCTACAATGAGCAGTTCTTC. It codes for CASTTGTSGIRSYNEQFF.

This clonotype was counted ten times or more. The V gene is TRBV27, the J gene TRBJ1-6; unclear D gene. The germline V gene encodes CDR1 MNHEY and CDR2 SMNVEV (reference sequence). The CDR3 spans 19 residues. The V end lost 3 bases, the J end lost 0 bases, and 18 bases lay between the germline ends. The CDR3 here is CASSFGHNFGSSYNSPLHF. CDR3 sequence (DNA): TGTGCCAGCAGTTTTGGTCATAATTTCGGCAGCTCCTATAATTCACCCCTCCACTTT.

This clonotype occurred many times. The chain joins TRBV29-1 to TRBJ2-2; D may correspond to TRBD1 or TRBD2 (6 bases each). Germline V CDR1 and CDR2: SQVTM, ANQGSEA. V lost 7 bases to trimming and J lost 7 bases, with 13 bases between them. This CDR3 is built from 12 residues. The CDR3 reads CSAVGGSGELFF. CDR3 sequence (DNA): TGCAGCGCCGTCGGGGGCAGCGGGGAGCTGTTTTTT.

By frequency in the sample, this clonotype is medium-sized. This rearrangement joins TRBV4-3 to TRBJ2-5, with a weak D call TRBD1 (6 bases). Deletions cut 2 bases from V and 5 bases from J, with 12 bases between. This CDR3 region has 14 residues. Germline V CDR1 and CDR2: LGHNA, YSLEER. Here the CDR3 DNA reads TGCGCCAGCAGCCAAACAGGGAGAGGGGAGACCCAGTACTTC. Translation: CASSQTGRGETQYF.

This clonotype appeared a few times. The V and J genes are TRBV5-5 and TRBJ2-1; 7 positions match TRBD1. CDR3 length: 13 amino acids. CDR1 is SGHKS, CDR2 YYEKEE, per germline (reference sequence). Germline trimming cut 5 bases from V and 9 bases from J; bases unmatched to any gene: 8. The CDR3 bases are TGTGCCAGCAGGCCACAGGGGTGGGGTGAGCAGTTCTTC. Protein product: CASRPQGWGEQFF.

V is TRBV6-5 and J is TRBJ2-7, with 7 bases identical to TRBD1. The V gene end was trimmed by 0 bases and the J gene end by 0 bases; junction bases not matched to a gene: 5. This CDR3 has 16 residues. Germline CDR1 is MNHEY and CDR2 is SVGAGI. The DNA of the CDR3 is TGTGCCAGCAGTTACTCGACAGGGACCAGCTCCTACGAGCAGTACTTC. It codes for CASSYSTGTSSYEQYF.

This clonotype was counted many times. The chain employs TRBV7-9 and TRBJ2-5; 7 bases are a match to TRBD2. CDR1 is SEHNR, CDR2 FQNEAQ, per germline (reference sequence). The CDR3 runs 17 residues. V was clipped by 0 bases and J by 5 bases; unmatched bases: 12. The CDR3, as DNA: TGTGCCAGCAGCTTAGCGGGAGGGCCGTTTTCGACCGAGACCCAGTACTTC. This gives the protein CASSLAGGPFSTETQYF.

This clonotype was detected ten times or more. The chain recombines TRBV6-2 or TRBV6-3 with TRBJ2-1; D gene uncertain. Looked up from germline, CDR1 is MNHEY and CDR2 is SVGEGT. The CDR3 totals 14 residues. V lost 0 bases and J 3 bases, leaving 6 bases between the germline ends. CDR3: CASSYSRIYNEQFF. CDR3 in DNA: TGTGCCAGCAGTTACTCGCGGATCTACAATGAGCAGTTCTTC.

Ten or more counts support this clonotype. V usage is TRBV3-1 and J usage is TRBJ1-2, with D uncertain. Germline CDR1 LGHDT, CDR2 YNNKEL (reference sequence). The CDR3 extends over 12 amino acids. V lost 4 bases to trimming and J lost 7 bases, with 10 bases between them. In nucleotides, the CDR3 is TGTGCCAGCAGCCGTTACACGTTTGGCTACACCTTC. This sequence encodes CASSRYTFGYTF.

This clonotype occurred many times. V gene TRBV11-2 combines with J gene TRBJ2-1; 16 bases are shared with TRBD2. This CDR3 comprises 20 residues. Germline V gene sequence: CDR1 SGHAT, CDR2 FQNNGV. V gave up 6 bases and J gave up 6 bases; unmatched junction bases: 17. The CDR3 loop is CASSSSSGTSGRAGSNEQFF. CDR3 bases: TGTGCCAGCAGTTCCTCTTCCGGGACTAGCGGGAGGGCCGGCTCCAATGAGCAGTTCTTC. The complete variable domain, with remaining parts taken from reference TRBV11-2 and TRBJ2-1, reads EAGVAQSPRYKIIEKRQSVAFWCNPISGHATLYWYQQILGQGPKLLIQFQNNGVVDDSQLPKDRFSAERLKGVDSTLKIQPAKLEDSAVYLCASSSSSGTSGRAGSNEQFFGPGTRLTVL.

This clonotype was observed many times. V gene TRBV2 combines with J gene TRBJ2-7; D might be TRBD2 (5 bases). The length of the CDR3 is 15 residues. Germline V gives CDR1 SNHLY, CDR2 FYNNEI. V was shortened by 3 bases and J by 2 bases, with 14 bases between the two germline ends. CDR3 nucleotides: TGTGCCAGCAGTGAGGGTCGGGGATACCCCTACGAGCAGTACGTC. Translating gives CASSEGRGYPYEQYV.

Many counts were recorded for this clonotype. The chain uses TRBV7-8 and TRBJ1-1; D gene unclear. Trimming removed 4 bases from V and 1 base from J, with 10 bases in between. The germline CDR1 and CDR2 sequences are SGHVS and FQNEAQ. The CDR3 runs 14 residues. The CDR3 DNA sequence: TGTGCCAGCAGCTCTACGACATCGAACACTGAAGCTTTCTTT. This translates into CASSSTTSNTEAFF. The complete variable domain, with remaining parts taken from reference TRBV7-8 and TRBJ1-1, reads GAGVSQSPRYKVAKRGQDVALRCDPISGHVSLFWYQQALGQGPEFLTYFQNEAQLDKSGLPSDRFFAERPEGSVSTLKIQRTQQEDSAVYLCASSSTTSNTEAFFGQGTRLTVV.

This clonotype was observed many times. V and J are TRBV15 and TRBJ1-6; 7 nucleotides agree with TRBD1. The ends lost 2 bases at V and 8 bases at J; junction bases unmatched: 9. CDR3 length: 16 amino acids. Looked up from germline, CDR1 is LNHNV and CDR2 is YYDKDF (reference sequence). The CDR3 DNA reads TGTGCCACCAGCAGAAGGCAGGGGGAAGTCTATTCACCCCTCCACTTT. It codes for CATSRRQGEVYSPLHF.

This clonotype was recorded at least ten times. The rearrangement uses TRBV5-4 and TRBJ2-3, with 8 bases matching TRBD2. J was trimmed by 4 bases and V by 5 bases; bases with no gene match: 9. Germline loops: CDR1 SGHNT, CDR2 YYREEE (reference sequence). The CDR3 consists of 15 residues. Here the CDR3 reads CASRSGTSRSDTQYF. In DNA form, the CDR3 reads TGTGCCAGCAGGTCCGGGACTAGTAGATCAGATACGCAGTATTTT.